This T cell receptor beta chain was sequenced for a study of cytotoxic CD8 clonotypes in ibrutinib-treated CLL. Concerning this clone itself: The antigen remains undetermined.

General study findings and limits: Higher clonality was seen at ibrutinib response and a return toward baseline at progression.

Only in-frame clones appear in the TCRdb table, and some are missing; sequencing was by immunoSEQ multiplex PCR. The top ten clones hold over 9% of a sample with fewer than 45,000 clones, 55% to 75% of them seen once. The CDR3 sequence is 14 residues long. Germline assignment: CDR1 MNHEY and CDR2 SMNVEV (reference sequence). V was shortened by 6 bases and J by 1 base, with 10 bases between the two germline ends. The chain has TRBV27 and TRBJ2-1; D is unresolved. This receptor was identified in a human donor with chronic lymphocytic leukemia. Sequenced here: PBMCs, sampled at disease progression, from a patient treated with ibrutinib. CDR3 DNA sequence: TGTGCCAGCAGCTTCTCCAGTTCCTACAATGAGCAGTTCTTC. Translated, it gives CASSFSSSYNEQFF.